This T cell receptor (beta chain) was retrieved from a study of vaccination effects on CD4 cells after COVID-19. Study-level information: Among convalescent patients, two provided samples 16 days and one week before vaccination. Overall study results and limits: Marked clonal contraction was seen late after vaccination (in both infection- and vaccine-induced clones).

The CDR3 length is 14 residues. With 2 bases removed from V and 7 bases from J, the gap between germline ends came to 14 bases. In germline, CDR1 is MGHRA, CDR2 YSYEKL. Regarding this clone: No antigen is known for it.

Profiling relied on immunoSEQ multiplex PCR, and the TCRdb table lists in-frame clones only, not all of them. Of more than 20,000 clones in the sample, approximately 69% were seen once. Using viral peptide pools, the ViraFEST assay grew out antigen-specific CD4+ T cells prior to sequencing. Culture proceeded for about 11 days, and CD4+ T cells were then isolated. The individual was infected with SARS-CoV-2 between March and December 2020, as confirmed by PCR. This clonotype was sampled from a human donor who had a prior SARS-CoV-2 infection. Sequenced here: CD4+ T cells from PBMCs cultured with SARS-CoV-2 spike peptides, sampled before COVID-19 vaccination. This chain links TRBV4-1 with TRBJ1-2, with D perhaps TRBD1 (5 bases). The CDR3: CASSQPLDRSGYTF. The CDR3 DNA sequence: TGCGCCAGCAGCCAACCCCTCGACAGATCTGGCTACACCTTC.